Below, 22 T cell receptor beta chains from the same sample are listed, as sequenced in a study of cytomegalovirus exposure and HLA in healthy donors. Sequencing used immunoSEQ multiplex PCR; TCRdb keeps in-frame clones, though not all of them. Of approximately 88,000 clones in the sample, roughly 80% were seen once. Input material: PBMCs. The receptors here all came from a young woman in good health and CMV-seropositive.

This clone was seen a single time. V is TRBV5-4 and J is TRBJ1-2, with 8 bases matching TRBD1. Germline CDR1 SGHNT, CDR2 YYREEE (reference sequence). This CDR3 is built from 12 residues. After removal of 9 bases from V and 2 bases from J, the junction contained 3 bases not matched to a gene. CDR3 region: CATRTGNYGYTF. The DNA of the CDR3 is TGTGCCACCAGGACAGGGAACTATGGCTACACCTTC.

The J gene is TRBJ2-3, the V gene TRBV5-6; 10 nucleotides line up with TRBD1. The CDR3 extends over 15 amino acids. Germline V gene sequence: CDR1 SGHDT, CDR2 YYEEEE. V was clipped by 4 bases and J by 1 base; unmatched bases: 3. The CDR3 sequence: CASSKTGGGTDTQYF. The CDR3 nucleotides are TGTGCCAGCAGCAAGACAGGGGGCGGCACAGATACGCAGTATTTT.

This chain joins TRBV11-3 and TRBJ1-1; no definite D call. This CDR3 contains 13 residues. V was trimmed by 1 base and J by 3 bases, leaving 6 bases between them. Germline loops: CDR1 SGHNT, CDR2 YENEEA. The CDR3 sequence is CASSLARDTEAFF. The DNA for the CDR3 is TGTGCCAGCAGCTTAGCCCGAGACACTGAAGCTTTCTTT. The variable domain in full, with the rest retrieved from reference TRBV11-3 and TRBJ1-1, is EAGVVQSPRYKIIEKKQPVAFWCNPISGHNTLYWYLQNLGQGPELLIRYENEEAVDDSQLPKDRFSAERLKGVDSTLKIQPAELGDSAVYLCASSLARDTEAFFGQGTRLTVV.

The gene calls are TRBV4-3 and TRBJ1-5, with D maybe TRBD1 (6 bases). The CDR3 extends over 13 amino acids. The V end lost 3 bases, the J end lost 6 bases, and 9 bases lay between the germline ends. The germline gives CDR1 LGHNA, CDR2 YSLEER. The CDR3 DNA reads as TGCGCCAGCAGCCAGGGGGCCGGTCAGCCCCAGCATTTT. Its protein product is CASSQGAGQPQHF.

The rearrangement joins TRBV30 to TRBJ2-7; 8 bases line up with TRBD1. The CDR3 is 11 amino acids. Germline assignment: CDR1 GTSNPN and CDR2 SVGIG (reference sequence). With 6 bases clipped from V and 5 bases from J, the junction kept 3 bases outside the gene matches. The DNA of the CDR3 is TGTGCCTGCTCGACAGGGGACGAGCAGTACTTC. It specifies CACSTGDEQYF. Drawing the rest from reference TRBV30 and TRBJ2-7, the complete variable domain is SQTIHQWPATLVQPVGSPLSLECTVEGTSNPNLYWYRQAAGRGLQLLFYSVGIGQISSEVPQNLSASRPQDRQFILSSKKLLLSDSGFYLCACSTGDEQYFGPGTRLTVT.

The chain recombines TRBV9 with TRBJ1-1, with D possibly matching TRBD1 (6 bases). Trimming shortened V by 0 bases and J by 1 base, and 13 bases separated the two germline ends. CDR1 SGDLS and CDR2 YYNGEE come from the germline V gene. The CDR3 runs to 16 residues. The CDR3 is CASSVAIETGNTEAFF. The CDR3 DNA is TGTGCCAGCAGCGTAGCTATTGAGACAGGGAACACTGAAGCTTTCTTT. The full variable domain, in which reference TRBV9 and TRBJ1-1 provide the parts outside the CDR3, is DSGVTQTPKHLITATGQRVTLRCSPRSGDLSVYWYQQSLDQGLQFLIQYYNGEERAKGNILERFSAQQFPDLHSELNLSSLELGDSALYFCASSVAIETGNTEAFFGQGTRLTVV.

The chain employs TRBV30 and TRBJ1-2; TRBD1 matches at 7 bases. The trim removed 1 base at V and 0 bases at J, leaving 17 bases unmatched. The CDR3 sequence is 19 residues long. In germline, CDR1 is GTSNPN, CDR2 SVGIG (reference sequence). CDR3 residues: CAWSAPGGQAGVPNYGYTF. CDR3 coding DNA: TGTGCCTGGAGTGCCCCAGGGGGGCAAGCTGGAGTCCCTAACTATGGCTACACCTTC.

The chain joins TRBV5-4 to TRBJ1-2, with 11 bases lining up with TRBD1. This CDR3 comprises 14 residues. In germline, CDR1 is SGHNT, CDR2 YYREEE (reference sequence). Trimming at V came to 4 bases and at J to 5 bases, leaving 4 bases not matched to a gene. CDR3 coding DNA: TGTGCCAGCAGCCCGGGACAGGGGGAGTATGGCTACACCTTC. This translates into CASSPGQGEYGYTF.

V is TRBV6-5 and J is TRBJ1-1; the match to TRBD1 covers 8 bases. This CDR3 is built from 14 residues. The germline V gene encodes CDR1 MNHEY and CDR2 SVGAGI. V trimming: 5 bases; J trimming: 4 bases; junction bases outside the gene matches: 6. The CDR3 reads CASSQQGAVTEAFF. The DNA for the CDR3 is TGTGCCAGCAGTCAGCAGGGGGCCGTCACTGAAGCTTTCTTT.

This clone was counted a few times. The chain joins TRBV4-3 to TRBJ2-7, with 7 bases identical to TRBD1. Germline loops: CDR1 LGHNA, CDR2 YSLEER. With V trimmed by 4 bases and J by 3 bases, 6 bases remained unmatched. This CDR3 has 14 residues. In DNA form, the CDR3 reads TGCGCCAGCAGCCCTGGGACAGCTGGCTACGAGCAGTACTTC. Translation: CASSPGTAGYEQYF.

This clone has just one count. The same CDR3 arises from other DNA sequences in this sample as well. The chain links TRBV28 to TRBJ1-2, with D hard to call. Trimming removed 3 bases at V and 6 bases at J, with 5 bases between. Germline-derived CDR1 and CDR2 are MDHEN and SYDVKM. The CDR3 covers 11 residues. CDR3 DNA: TGTGCCAGCAGTTTTCGGGATGGCTACACCTTC. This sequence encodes CASSFRDGYTF.

DNA of the CDR3: TGCGCCAGCAAACCCCTAGGACATAACTCTGGAAACACCATATATTTT. Amino acids: CASKPLGHNSGNTIYF. The chain links TRBV5-1 to TRBJ1-3; TRBD1 is a possible D gene (5 bases). In germline, CDR1 is SGHRS, CDR2 YFSETQ. Trimming took off 6 bases at V and 0 bases at J, with 16 bases between the two ends. The length of the CDR3 is 16 residues.

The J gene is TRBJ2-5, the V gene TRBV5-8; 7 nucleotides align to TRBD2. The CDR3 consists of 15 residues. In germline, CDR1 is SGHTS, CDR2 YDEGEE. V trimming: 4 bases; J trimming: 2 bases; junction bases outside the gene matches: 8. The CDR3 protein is CASSPAGGVQETQYF. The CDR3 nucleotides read TGTGCCAGCAGCCCTGCTGGGGGGGTTCAAGAGACCCAGTACTTC.

CDR3 protein: CASSFPGTGEGTEAFF. The CDR3 bases are TGTGCCAGCTCATTTCCCGGGACAGGGGAGGGCACTGAAGCTTTCTTT. The chain employs TRBV18 and TRBJ1-1; 10 bases agree with TRBD1. Germline V lookup: CDR1 KGHSH, CDR2 LQKENI. The CDR3 length is 16 residues. V shed 5 bases and J 4 bases; nucleotides not matched to a gene: 10. Drawing the rest from reference TRBV18 and TRBJ1-1, the complete variable domain is NAGVMQNPRHLVRRRGQEARLRCSPMKGHSHVYWYRQLPEEGLKFMVYLQKENIIDESGMPKERFSAEFPKEGPSILRIQQVVRGDSAAYFCASSFPGTGEGTEAFFGQGTRLTVV.

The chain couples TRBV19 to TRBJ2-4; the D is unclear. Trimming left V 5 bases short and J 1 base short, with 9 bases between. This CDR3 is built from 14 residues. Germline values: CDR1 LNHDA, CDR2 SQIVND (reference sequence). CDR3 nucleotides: TGTGCCAGTAGTTCCCAGGCCGCCAAAAACATTCAGTACTTC. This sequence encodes CASSSQAAKNIQYF.

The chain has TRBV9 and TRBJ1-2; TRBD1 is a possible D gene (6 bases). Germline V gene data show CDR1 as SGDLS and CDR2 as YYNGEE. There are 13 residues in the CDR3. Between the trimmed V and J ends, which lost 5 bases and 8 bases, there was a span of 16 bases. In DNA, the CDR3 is TGTGCCAGCAGAGAACAGGGAGGGGAAGGCTACACCTTC. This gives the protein CASREQGGEGYTF.

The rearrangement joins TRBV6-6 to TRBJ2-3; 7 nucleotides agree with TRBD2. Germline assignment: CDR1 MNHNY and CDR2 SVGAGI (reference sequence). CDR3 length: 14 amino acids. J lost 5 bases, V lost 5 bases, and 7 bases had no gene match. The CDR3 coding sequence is TGTGCCAGCAGTGGACGGGGGGTCAGAGATACGCAGTATTTT. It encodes CASSGRGVRDTQYF.

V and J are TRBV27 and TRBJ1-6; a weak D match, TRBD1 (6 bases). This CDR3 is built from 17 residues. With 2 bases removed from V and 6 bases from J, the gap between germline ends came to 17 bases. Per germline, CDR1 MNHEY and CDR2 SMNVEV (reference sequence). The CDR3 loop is CASSLVSGGLGNSPLHF. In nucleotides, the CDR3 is TGTGCCAGCAGTTTAGTGTCCGGGGGGCTGGGTAATTCACCCCTCCACTTT.

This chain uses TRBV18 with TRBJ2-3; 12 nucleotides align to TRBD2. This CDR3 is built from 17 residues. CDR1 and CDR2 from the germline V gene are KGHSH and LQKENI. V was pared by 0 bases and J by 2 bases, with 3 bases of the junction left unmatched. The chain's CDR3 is CASSPPLAGGYTDTQYF. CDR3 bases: TGTGCCAGCTCACCACCACTAGCGGGGGGATACACAGATACGCAGTATTTT.

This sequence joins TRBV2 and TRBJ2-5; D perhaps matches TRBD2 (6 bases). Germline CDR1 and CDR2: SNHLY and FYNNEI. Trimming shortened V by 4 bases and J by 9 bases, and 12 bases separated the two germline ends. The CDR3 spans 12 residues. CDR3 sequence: CASSGWGDAQYF. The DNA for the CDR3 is TGTGCCAGCAGTGGATGGGGGGACGCCCAGTACTTC. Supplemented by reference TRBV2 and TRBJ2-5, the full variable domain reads EPEVTQTPSHQVTQMGQEVILRCVPISNHLYFYWYRQILGQKVEFLVSFYNNEISEKSEIFDDQFSVERPDGSNFTLKIRSTKLEDSAMYFCASSGWGDAQYFGPGTRLLVL.

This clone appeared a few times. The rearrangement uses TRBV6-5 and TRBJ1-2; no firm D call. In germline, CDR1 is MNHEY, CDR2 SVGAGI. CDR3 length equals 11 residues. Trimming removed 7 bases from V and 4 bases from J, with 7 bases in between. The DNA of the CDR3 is TGTGCCAGCACCGGAGGCTATGGCTACACCTTC. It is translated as CASTGGYGYTF.

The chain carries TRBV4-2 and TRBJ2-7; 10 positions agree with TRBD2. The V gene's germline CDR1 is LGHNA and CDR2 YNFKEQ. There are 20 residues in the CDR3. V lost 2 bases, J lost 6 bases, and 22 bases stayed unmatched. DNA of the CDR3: TGTGCCAGCAGCCAATTCGGAATCCCGGCTAGCGGGGGATCAAGTATCGAGCAGTACTTC. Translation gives CASSQFGIPASGGSSIEQYF.